The clone carrying this T cell receptor beta chain turned up a few times. When the RNA was reverse transcribed, random hexamers were used with an input of 0.5 to 1 ug. TCRdb analysed the immunoSEQ multiplex PCR reads with MiXCR anew, one entry per CDR3 protein. The table records 250,000 to 300,000 distinct CDR3 sequences, over 75% of them present only once. The J segment lost 6 bases and the V segment lost 7 bases, leaving 16 bases of the junction unmatched. The CDR3 has 16 amino acids. Germline values: CDR1 MNHEY, CDR2 SMNVEV (reference sequence). The data belong to a study of CD8 T cells in Susac syndrome.

The clonotype was recovered from a human donor with multiple sclerosis. Sequenced: CD8+ T cells from PBMCs. The V call is TRBV27, the J call TRBJ2-7, with TRBD2 identical over 9 bases. The CDR3 loop is CASNPRAGTSWSEQYF. DNA for the CDR3: TGTGCCAGCAACCCACGAGCCGGGACTAGCTGGTCCGAGCAGTACTTC.